Below, one TCR beta chain is given with its context. Antigen specificity is unknown. The entry originates in a study of graft-versus-host responses after intestinal transplantation. Study details: Multivisceral, liver-intestinal, or isolated intestinal transplants were performed in recipients. Each patient got anti-thymocyte globulin induction, then tacrolimus and steroids for approximately 3 years. Study-level findings and limits: Detection of GvH clones occurred in recipient marrow, and some had their first appearance in ileum or blood. Early post-transplant HvG declines were associated with peak circulating GvH clone levels.

This CDR3 spans 18 amino acids. V was pared by 3 bases and J by 5 bases, with 13 bases of the junction left unmatched. Germline CDR1 and CDR2: MGHDK and SYGVNS. Sequencing used immunoSEQ multiplex PCR; TCRdb keeps in-frame clones, though not all of them. The sample yields tens of thousands of clones, about nine tenths seen once. This specimen was unstimulated CD4+ T cells sorted from spleen or lymph node cells, taken before intestinal transplant. This sequence joins TRBV25-1 and TRBJ2-2; 9 bases map to TRBD1. This clonotype originated in a human donor who received an intestinal transplant. The CDR3 coding sequence is TGTGCCAGCAGTGATAACCGTTTTGGGACAGGGAGGACCGGGGAGCTGTTTTTT. It encodes CASSDNRFGTGRTGELFF. Full variable domain (missing parts from reference TRBV25-1 and TRBJ2-2): EADIYQTPRYLVIGTGKKITLECSQTMGHDKMYWYQQDPGMELHLIHYSYGVNSTEKGDLSSESTVSRIRTEHFPLTLESARPSHTSQYLCASSDNRFGTGRTGELFFGEGSRLTVL.